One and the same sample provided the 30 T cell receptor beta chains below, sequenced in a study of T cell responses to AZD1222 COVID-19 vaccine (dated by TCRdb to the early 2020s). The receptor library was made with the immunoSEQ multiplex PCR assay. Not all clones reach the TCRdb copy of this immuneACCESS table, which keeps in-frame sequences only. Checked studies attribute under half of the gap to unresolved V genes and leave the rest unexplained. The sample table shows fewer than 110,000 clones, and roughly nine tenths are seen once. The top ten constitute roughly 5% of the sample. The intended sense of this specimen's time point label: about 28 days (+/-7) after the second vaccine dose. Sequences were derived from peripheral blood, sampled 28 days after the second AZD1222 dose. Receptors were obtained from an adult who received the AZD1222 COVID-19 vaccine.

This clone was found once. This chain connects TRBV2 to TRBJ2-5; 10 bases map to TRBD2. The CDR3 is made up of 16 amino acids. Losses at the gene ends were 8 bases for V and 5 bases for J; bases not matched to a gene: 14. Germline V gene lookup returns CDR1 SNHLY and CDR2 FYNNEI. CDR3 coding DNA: TGTGCCAGCGGGGGAGCGGGGGGGTTCGTAAGGGAGACCCAGTACTTC. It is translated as CASGGAGGFVRETQYF. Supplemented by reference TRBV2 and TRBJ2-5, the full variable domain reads EPEVTQTPSHQVTQMGQEVILRCVPISNHLYFYWYRQILGQKVEFLVSFYNNEISEKSEIFDDQFSVERPDGSNFTLKIRSTKLEDSAMYFCASGGAGGFVRETQYFGPGTRLLVL.

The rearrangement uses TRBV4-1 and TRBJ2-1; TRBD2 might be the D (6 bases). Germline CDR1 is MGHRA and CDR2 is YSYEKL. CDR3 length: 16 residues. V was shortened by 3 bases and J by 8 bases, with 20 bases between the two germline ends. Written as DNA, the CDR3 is TGCGCCAGCAGCCAGGGGAGTGGCTGGGCTAGCGATGAGCAGTTCTTC. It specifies CASSQGSGWASDEQFF.

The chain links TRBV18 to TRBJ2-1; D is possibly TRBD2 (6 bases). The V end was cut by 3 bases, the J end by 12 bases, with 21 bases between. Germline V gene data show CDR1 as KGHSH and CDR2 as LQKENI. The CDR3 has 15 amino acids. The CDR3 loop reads CASSPRGTLGTGQFF. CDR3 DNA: TGTGCCAGCTCACCCCGGGGGACTCTCGGAACGGGGCAGTTCTTC. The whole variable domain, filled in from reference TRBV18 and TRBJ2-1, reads NAGVMQNPRHLVRRRGQEARLRCSPMKGHSHVYWYRQLPEEGLKFMVYLQKENIIDESGMPKERFSAEFPKEGPSILRIQQVVRGDSAAYFCASSPRGTLGTGQFFGPGTRLTVL.

The chain's CDR3 is CASSLKQTGRTGELFF. Here the CDR3 DNA reads TGTGCCAGCAGCTTAAAACAGACAGGGAGGACCGGGGAGCTGTTTTTT. The rearrangement uses TRBV5-4 and TRBJ2-2, with a possible D match to TRBD1 (7 bases). CDR3 length: 16 residues. Germline assignment: CDR1 SGHNT and CDR2 YYREEE (reference sequence). V lost 2 bases to trimming and J lost 5 bases, with 16 bases between them.

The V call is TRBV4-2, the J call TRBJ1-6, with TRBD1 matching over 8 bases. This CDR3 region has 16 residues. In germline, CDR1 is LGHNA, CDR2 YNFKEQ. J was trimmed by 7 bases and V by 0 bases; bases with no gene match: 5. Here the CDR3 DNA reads TGTGCCAGCAGCCAAGATACCAGGGGGCTGAATTCACCCCTCCACTTT. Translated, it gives CASSQDTRGLNSPLHF.

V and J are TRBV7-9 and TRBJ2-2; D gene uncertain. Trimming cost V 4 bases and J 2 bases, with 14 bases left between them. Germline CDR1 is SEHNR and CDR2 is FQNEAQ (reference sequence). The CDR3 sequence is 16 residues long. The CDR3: CASSSIPSFNTGELFF. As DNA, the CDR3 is TGTGCCAGCAGCTCAATCCCCAGCTTCAACACCGGGGAGCTGTTTTTT.

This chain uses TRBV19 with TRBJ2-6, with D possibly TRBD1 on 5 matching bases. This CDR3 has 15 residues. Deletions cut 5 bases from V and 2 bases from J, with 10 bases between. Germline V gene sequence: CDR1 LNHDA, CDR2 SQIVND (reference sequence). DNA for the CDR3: TGTGCCAGTAGTGATAAGGGGCCTGGGGCCAACGTCCTGACTTTC. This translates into CASSDKGPGANVLTF.

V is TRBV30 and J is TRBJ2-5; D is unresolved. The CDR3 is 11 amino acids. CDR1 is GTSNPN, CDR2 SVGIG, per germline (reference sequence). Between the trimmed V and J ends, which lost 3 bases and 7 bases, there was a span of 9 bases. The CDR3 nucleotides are TGTGCCTGGAGCCCTTCGGGGACCCAGTACTTC. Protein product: CAWSPSGTQYF.

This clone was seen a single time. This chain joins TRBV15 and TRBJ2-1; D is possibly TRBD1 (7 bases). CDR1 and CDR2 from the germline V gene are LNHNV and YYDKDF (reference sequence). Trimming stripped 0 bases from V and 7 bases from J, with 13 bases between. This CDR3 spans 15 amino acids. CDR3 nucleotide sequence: TGTGCCACCAGCAGAGAGGGGCCAGGGGGGAATGAGCAGTTCTTC. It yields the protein CATSREGPGGNEQFF.

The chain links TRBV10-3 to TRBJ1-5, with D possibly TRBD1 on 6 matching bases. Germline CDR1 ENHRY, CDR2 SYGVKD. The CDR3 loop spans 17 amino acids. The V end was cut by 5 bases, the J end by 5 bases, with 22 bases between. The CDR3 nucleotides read TGTGCCATCAGTCGTACGGGGGCGGTAAGGGGGGATCAGCCCCAGCATTTT. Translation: CAISRTGAVRGDQPQHF.

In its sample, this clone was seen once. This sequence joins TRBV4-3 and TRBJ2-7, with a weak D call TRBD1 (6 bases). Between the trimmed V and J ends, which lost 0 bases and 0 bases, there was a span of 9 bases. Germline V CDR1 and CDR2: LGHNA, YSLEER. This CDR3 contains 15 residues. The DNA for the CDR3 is TGCGCCAGCAGCCAAGAGGGGGACAACTCCTACGAGCAGTACTTC. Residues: CASSQEGDNSYEQYF.

The DNA of the CDR3 is TGTGCCAGCAGACCACTCGACAGGGCTAAAGAGACCCAGTACTTC. Amino acid sequence: CASRPLDRAKETQYF. The gene calls are TRBV28 and TRBJ2-5; 7 positions agree with TRBD1. Germline lookup yields CDR1 MDHEN and CDR2 SYDVKM. V dropped 6 bases and J dropped 3; count of bases not matched to a gene: 10. The CDR3 extends over 15 amino acids. Complete variable domain (other parts from reference TRBV28 and TRBJ2-5): DVKVTQSSRYLVKRTGEKVFLECVQDMDHENMFWYRQDPGLGLRLIYFSYDVKMKEKGDIPEGYSVSREKKERFSLILESASTNQTSMYLCASRPLDRAKETQYFGPGTRLLVL.

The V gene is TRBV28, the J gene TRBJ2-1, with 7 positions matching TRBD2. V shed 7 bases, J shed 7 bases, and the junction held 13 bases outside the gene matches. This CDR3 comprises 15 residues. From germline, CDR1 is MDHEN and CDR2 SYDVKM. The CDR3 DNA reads TGTGCCAGCAACCCTGGGGGGGGTGCCGAAAATGAGCAGTTCTTC. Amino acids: CASNPGGGAENEQFF.

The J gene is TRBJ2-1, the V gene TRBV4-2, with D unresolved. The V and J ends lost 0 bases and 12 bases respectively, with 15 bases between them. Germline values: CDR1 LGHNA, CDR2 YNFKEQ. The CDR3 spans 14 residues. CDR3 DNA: TGTGCCAGCAGCCAAGAAGTATTAGTGACATCGCAGTTCTTC. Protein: CASSQEVLVTSQFF.

In DNA form, the CDR3 reads TGTGCCAGTAGCTCTTGGACCGGGACGGATAGCAATCAGCCCCAGCATTTT. Translation: CASSSWTGTDSNQPQHF. The chain carries TRBV19 and TRBJ1-5; D is perhaps TRBD1 (5 bases). CDR1 is LNHDA and CDR2 is SQIVND in the germline V gene (reference sequence). This CDR3 is built from 17 residues. V was clipped by 6 bases and J by 0 bases, with 18 bases between them.

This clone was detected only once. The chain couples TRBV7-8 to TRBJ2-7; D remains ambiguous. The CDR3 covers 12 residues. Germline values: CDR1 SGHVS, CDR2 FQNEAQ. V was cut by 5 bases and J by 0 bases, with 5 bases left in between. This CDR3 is CASSLSSYEQYF. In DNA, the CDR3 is TGTGCCAGCAGCCTTAGCTCCTACGAGCAGTACTTC.

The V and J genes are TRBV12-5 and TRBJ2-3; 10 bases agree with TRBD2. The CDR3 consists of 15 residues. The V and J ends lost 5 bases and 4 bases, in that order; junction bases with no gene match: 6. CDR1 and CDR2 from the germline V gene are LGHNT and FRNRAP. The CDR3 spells CASGPGTSVSDTQYF. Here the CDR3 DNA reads TGTGCTAGTGGTCCCGGGACTAGCGTCTCAGATACGCAGTATTTT.

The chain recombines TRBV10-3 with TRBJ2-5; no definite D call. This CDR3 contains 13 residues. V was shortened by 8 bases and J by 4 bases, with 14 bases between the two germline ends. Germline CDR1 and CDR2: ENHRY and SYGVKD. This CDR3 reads CAIRREMGETQYF. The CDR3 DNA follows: TGTGCCATCCGACGCGAGATGGGAGAGACCCAGTACTTC.

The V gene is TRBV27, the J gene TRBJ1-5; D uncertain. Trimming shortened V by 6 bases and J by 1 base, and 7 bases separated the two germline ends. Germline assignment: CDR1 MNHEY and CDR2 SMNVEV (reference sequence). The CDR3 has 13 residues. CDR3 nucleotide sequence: TGTGCCAGCAGCGGACGGAGCAATCAGCCCCAGCATTTT. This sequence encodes CASSGRSNQPQHF.

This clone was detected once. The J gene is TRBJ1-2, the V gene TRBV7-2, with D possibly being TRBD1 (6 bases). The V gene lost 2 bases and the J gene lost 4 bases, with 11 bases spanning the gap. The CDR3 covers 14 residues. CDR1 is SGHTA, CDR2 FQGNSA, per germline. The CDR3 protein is CASSLMVQGYGYTF. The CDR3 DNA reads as TGTGCCAGCAGCTTAATGGTACAGGGCTATGGCTACACCTTC.

The CDR3 sequence is CASTRARATNEKLFF. The CDR3 region has the DNA TGTGCCAGCACTAGGGCCAGAGCAACTAATGAAAAACTGTTTTTT. V gene TRBV2 combines with J gene TRBJ1-4; D unclear. Deletions cut 7 bases from V and 0 bases from J, with 12 bases between. The CDR3 consists of 15 residues. Germline V gene data show CDR1 as SNHLY and CDR2 as FYNNEI.

This chain's CDR3 is CASSFRWTSAGELFF. CDR3 nucleotide sequence: TGTGCCAGCAGTTTCAGATGGACTAGTGCCGGGGAGCTGTTTTTT. The chain is built from TRBV6-6 and TRBJ2-2; 7 bases are shared with TRBD2. Trimming at V came to 4 bases and at J to 6 bases, leaving 8 bases not matched to a gene. This CDR3 is 15 amino acids long. CDR1 and CDR2 (germline): MNHNY, SVGAGI (reference sequence).

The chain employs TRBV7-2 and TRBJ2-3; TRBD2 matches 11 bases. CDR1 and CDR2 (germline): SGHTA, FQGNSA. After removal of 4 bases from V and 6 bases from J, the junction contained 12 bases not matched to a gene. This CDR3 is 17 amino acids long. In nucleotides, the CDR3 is TGTGCCAGCAGCTACCGGGGGTTAGCGGGGGGGCGTGATACGCAGTATTTT. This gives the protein CASSYRGLAGGRDTQYF. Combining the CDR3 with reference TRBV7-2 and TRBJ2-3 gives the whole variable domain GAGVSQSPSNKVTEKGKDVELRCDPISGHTALYWYRQSLGQGLEFLIYFQGNSAPDKSGLPSDRFSAERTGGSVSTLTIQRTQQEDSAVYLCASSYRGLAGGRDTQYFGPGTRLTVL.

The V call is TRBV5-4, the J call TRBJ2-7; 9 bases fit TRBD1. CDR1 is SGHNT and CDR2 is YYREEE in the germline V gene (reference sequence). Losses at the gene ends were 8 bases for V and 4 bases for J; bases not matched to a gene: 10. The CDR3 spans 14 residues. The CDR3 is CASSPGQGSYEQYF. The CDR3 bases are TGTGCCAGTTCTCCGGGACAGGGATCTTACGAGCAGTACTTC.

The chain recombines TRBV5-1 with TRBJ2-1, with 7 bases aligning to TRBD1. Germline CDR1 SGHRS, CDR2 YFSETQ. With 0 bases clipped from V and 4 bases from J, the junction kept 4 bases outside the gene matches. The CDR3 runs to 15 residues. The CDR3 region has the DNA TGCGCCAGCAGCTTGGGGGAACAGGGGTACAATGAGCAGTTCTTC. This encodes CASSLGEQGYNEQFF.

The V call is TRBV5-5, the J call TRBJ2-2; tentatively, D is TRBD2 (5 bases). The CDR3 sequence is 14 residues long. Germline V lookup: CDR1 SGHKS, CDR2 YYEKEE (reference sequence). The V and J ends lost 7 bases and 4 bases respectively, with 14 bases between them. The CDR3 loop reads CASRPWAGTGELFF. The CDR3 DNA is TGTGCCAGCCGCCCGTGGGCGGGCACCGGGGAGCTGTTTTTT.

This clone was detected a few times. The CDR3 region has the DNA TGTGCCAGCAGTTACTCTGAAGAGGGTGACTATGGCTACACCTTC. Its translation is CASSYSEEGDYGYTF. The gene calls are TRBV6-5 and TRBJ1-2, with unresolved D. The V end lost 0 bases, the J end lost 3 bases, and 11 bases lay between the germline ends. This CDR3 has 15 residues. Germline-derived CDR1 and CDR2 are MNHEY and SVGAGI.

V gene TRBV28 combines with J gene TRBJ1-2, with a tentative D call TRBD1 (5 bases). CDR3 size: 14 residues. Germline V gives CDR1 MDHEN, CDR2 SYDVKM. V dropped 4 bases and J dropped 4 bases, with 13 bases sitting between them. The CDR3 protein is CASSSAGSGYGYTF. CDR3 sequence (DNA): TGTGCCAGCAGTTCAGCAGGGTCGGGCTATGGCTACACCTTC.

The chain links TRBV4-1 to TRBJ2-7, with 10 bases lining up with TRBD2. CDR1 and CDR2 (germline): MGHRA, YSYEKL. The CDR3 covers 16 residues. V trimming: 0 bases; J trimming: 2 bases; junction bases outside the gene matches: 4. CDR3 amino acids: CASSQESGGAAYEQYF. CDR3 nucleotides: TGCGCCAGCAGCCAAGAGAGCGGGGGGGCCGCCTACGAGCAGTACTTC.

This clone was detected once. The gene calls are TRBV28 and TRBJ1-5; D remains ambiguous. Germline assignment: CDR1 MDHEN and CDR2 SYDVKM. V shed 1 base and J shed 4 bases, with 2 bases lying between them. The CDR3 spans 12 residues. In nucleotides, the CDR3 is TGTGCCAGCAGTTTATTTAATCAGCCCCAGCATTTT. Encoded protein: CASSLFNQPQHF.